The clone carrying this T cell receptor (beta chain) was seen many times. Its antigen is not identified. The TCR beta CDR3 regions underwent amplification using RNA transcripts as the source. First-round RT-PCR targeting the TCR CDR3 was performed with the HTBI primer set. Using its own MiXCR run on the multiplex PCR reads, TCRdb lists one record per CDR3 protein. Among about 560,000 distinct CDR3 sequences, 14% were seen once, and the ten largest hold around 13%. Fresh peripheral blood, roughly 9.8 ml of it, supplied the PBMCs. The data stem from a study of T cells in Graves' hyperthyroidism and ophthalmopathy. Study conclusions and caveats: Most thyroid clonotypes that were expanded above 0.001 also turned up in blood.

The sequence was collected from a middle-aged woman with Graves' hyperthyroidism. What was sequenced was blood.

As DNA, the CDR3 is TGTGCCAGCAGTTTATTGGACAGGGGGGGGTACAATGAGCAGTTCTTC. It translates to CASSLLDRGGYNEQFF. The genes are TRBV28 and TRBJ2-1; 10 bases fit TRBD1. Unmatched junction bases numbered 4, after V lost 1 base and J lost 4 bases. Germline V gives CDR1 MDHEN, CDR2 SYDVKM. CDR3 length: 16 amino acids.